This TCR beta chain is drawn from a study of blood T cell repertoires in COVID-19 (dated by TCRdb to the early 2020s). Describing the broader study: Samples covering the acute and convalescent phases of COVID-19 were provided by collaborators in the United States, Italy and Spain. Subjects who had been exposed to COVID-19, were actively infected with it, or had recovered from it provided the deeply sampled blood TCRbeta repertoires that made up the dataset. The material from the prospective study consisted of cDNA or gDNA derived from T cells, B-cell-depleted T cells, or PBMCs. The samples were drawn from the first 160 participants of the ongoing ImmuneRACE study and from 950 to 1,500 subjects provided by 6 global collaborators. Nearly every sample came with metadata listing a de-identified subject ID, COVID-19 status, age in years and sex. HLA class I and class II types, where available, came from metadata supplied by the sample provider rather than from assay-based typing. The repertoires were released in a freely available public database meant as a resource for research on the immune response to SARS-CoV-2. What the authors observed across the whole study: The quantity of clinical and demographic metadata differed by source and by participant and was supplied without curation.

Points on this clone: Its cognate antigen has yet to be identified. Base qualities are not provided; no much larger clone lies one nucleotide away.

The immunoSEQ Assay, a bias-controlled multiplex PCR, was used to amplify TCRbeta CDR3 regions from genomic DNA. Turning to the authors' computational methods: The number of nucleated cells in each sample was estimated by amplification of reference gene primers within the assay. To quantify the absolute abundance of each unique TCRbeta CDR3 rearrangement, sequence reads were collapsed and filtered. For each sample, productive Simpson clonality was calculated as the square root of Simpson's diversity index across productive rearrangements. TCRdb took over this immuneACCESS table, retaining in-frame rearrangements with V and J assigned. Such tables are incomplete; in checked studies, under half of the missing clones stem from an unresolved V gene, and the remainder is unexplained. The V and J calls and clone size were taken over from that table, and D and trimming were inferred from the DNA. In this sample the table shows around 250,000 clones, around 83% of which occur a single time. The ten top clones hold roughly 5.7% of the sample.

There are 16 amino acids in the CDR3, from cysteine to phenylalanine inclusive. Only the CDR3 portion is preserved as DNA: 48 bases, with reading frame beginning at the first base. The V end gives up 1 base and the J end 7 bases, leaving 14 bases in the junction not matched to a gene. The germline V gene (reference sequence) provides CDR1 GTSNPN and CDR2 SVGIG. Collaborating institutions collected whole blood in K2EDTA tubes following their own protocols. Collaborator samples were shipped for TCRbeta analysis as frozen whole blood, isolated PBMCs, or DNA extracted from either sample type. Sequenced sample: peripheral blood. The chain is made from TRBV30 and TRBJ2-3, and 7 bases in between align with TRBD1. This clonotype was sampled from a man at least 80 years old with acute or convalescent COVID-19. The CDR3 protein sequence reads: CAWSGGQVVIANTQYF. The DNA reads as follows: TGTGCCTGGAGTGGAGGACAGGTGGTGATAGCAAATACGCAGTATTTT.